Sequencing of this T cell receptor (beta chain) was carried out in a study of T cells of healthy individuals. Each CDR3 protein is one row after TCRdb ran MiXCR on the 5' RACE reads. The data show around 63,000 distinct CDR3 sequences, under 20% seen once. Looked up from germline, CDR1 is MNHNS and CDR2 is SASEGT. The CDR3 has 13 amino acids. V lost 3 bases to trimming and J lost 4 bases, with 7 bases between them. This clonotype was recorded at least ten times. V gene TRBV6-1 combines with J gene TRBJ2-1; unclear D gene. This TCR was sampled from a human donor in good health. CDR3 region: CASSDVVYNEQFF. As DNA, the CDR3 is TGTGCCAGCAGTGACGTCGTGTACAATGAGCAGTTCTTC.